This TCR beta chain comes out of a study of T cell changes during pregnancy in multiple sclerosis. The data were produced by immunoSEQ multiplex PCR, yet TCRdb's version contains in-frame clones alone and is incomplete. The sample includes 30,000 to 35,000 clones, 90% of them seen just once. The germline V gene encodes CDR1 LGHNT and CDR2 FRNRAP. Unmatched junction bases numbered 8, after V lost 3 bases and J lost 3 bases. The CDR3 is 17 amino acids. The sample here was CD8+ T cells from peripheral blood mononuclear cells, taken in the first trimester of pregnancy. The chain carries TRBV12-5 and TRBJ2-1; 10 bases map to TRBD1. The TCR was taken from a female donor with multiple sclerosis, enrolled in a pregnancy study. CDR3 DNA sequence: TGTGCTAGTGGTTTCGTCCGGGGACAGGGGAACTACAATGAGCAGTTCTTC. This translates into CASGFVRGQGNYNEQFF.